The rows below give T cell receptor beta chains drawn from one sample of a study of cytomegalovirus exposure and HLA in healthy donors. Generated by immunoSEQ multiplex PCR, the TCRdb table keeps only in-frame clones and is missing some. This table holds 130,000 to 150,000 clones, about 80% found once. Material: PBMCs. These receptors were taken from a man aged 40-50 years in good health and CMV-seronegative. Both conserved end residues are part of each CDR3. A D gene is named only where the DNA matches it firmly. Clone size appears in some rows only: once, few, many, or a class for an expanded clone.

CDR3aa: CASSQETSSYEQYF
CDR3nt: TGCGCCAGCAGCCAGGAGACTAGCTCCTACGAGCAGTACTTC
v_gene: TRBV5-1
abundance: many
len: 14
j_gene: TRBJ2-7
d_gene: NA

CDR3aa: CASSLLPTGRNGNTIYF
CDR3nt: TGTGCCAGCAGCTTATTACCGACTGGAAGAAATGGAAACACCATATATTTT
v_gene: TRBV7-7
abundance: NA
len: 17
j_gene: TRBJ1-3
d_gene: NA

CDR3aa: CASSHLEATGGETQYF
CDR3nt: TGTGCCAGCAGCCATCTTGAGGCTACCGGTGGGGAGACCCAGTACTTC
v_gene: TRBV4-2
abundance: NA
len: 16
j_gene: TRBJ2-5
d_gene: NA

CDR3aa: CASSPGTGDLSNYGYTF
CDR3nt: TGTGCCAGCAGCCCGGGGACAGGGGACCTCTCTAACTATGGCTACACCTTC
v_gene: TRBV5-4
abundance: NA
len: 17
j_gene: TRBJ1-2
d_gene: TRBD1

CDR3aa: CASSGGLANEKLFF
CDR3nt: TGTGCCTCCTCAGGGGGCTTGGCTAATGAAAAACTGTTTTTT
v_gene: TRBV19
abundance: NA
len: 14
j_gene: TRBJ1-4
d_gene: TRBD1

CDR3aa: CASSDGGQGVCWNTEAFF
CDR3nt: TGTGCCAGCAGTGACGGGGGACAGGGGGTATGCTGGAACACTGAAGCTTTCTTT
v_gene: TRBV6-4
abundance: NA
len: 18
j_gene: TRBJ1-1
d_gene: TRBD1

CDR3aa: CASSLGPSTDTQYF
CDR3nt: TGTGCCAGCAGCTTAGGTCCTAGCACAGATACGCAGTATTTT
v_gene: TRBV7-7
abundance: NA
len: 14
j_gene: TRBJ2-3
d_gene: NA

CDR3aa: CASSFSIGQGDGYTF
CDR3nt: TGCGCCAGCAGCTTCTCCATTGGGCAGGGTGATGGCTACACCTTC
v_gene: TRBV5-1
abundance: NA
len: 15
j_gene: TRBJ1-2
d_gene: NA

CDR3aa: CASSWRSNTEAFF
CDR3nt: TGTGCCAGTAGTTGGAGATCGAACACTGAAGCTTTCTTT
v_gene: TRBV19
abundance: NA
len: 13
j_gene: TRBJ1-1
d_gene: NA

CDR3aa: CASSARGSTEAFF
CDR3nt: TGCGCCAGCAGTGCCCGGGGTTCCACTGAAGCTTTCTTT
v_gene: TRBV10-1
abundance: NA
len: 13
j_gene: TRBJ1-1
d_gene: NA

CDR3aa: CASKQQGSGNTIYF
CDR3nt: TGTGCCAGCAAACAACAGGGCTCTGGAAACACCATATATTTT
v_gene: TRBV6-5
abundance: few
len: 14
j_gene: TRBJ1-3
d_gene: NA

CDR3aa: CASSFGGNTGELFF
CDR3nt: TGTGCCAGCAGCTTTGGTGGCAACACCGGGGAGCTGTTTTTT
v_gene: TRBV7-8
abundance: NA
len: 14
j_gene: TRBJ2-2
d_gene: NA

CDR3aa: CASRGLAGGPGQFETQYF
CDR3nt: TGTGCCAGCAGGGGACTAGCGGGGGGGCCGGGGCAATTTGAGACCCAGTACTTC
v_gene: TRBV27
abundance: once
len: 18
j_gene: TRBJ2-5
d_gene: TRBD2

CDR3aa: CASGGDHNYRGKYEQYF
CDR3nt: TGTGCTAGTGGTGGGGACCATAATTACAGGGGGAAATACGAGCAGTACTTC
v_gene: TRBV12-5
abundance: NA
len: 17
j_gene: TRBJ2-7
d_gene: TRBD1

CDR3aa: CASSRRQVKTEAFF
CDR3nt: TGTGCCAGCAGCCGGAGACAGGTCAAAACTGAAGCTTTCTTT
v_gene: TRBV7-9
abundance: NA
len: 14
j_gene: TRBJ1-1
d_gene: NA

CDR3aa: CASSLGGGQGEAFF
CDR3nt: TGTGCCAGCAGCTTAGGGGGGGGACAGGGTGAAGCTTTCTTT
v_gene: TRBV7-2
abundance: once
len: 14
j_gene: TRBJ1-1
d_gene: TRBD1

CDR3aa: CASRGTGGMNTEAFF
CDR3nt: TGTGCCAGCAGGGGGACCGGCGGGATGAACACTGAAGCTTTCTTT
v_gene: TRBV27
abundance: NA
len: 15
j_gene: TRBJ1-1
d_gene: NA

CDR3aa: CASSPRPLGQGAQSNQPQHF
CDR3nt: TGTGCCAGTAGCCCCCGGCCCTTGGGACAGGGGGCCCAGAGCAATCAGCCCCAGCATTTT
v_gene: TRBV19
abundance: NA
len: 20
j_gene: TRBJ1-5
d_gene: TRBD1

CDR3aa: CASSYIGTGVTEQYF
CDR3nt: TGTGCCAGCAGTTACATAGGGACAGGGGTAACCGAGCAGTACTTC
v_gene: TRBV6-5
abundance: NA
len: 15
j_gene: TRBJ2-7
d_gene: TRBD1

CDR3aa: CASRGQEGSYNSPLHF
CDR3nt: TGTGCCAGCAGGGGACAAGAGGGATCCTATAATTCACCCCTCCACTTT
v_gene: TRBV25-1
abundance: once
len: 16
j_gene: TRBJ1-6
d_gene: NA

CDR3aa: CASTPTGTKNTEAFF
CDR3nt: TGTGCCAGCACCCCTACCGGGACAAAGAACACTGAAGCTTTCTTT
v_gene: TRBV27
abundance: NA
len: 15
j_gene: TRBJ1-1
d_gene: NA

CDR3aa: CASNGQGVGQPQHF
CDR3nt: TGTGCCAGCAACGGACAGGGAGTTGGACAGCCCCAGCATTTT
v_gene: TRBV6-5
abundance: NA
len: 14
j_gene: TRBJ1-5
d_gene: TRBD1

CDR3aa: CASSKIIGTFRLAINEQFF
CDR3nt: TGTGCCAGCAGCAAAATTATCGGGACATTTAGACTAGCGATTAATGAGCAGTTCTTC
v_gene: TRBV7-8
abundance: NA
len: 19
j_gene: TRBJ2-1
d_gene: TRBD2

CDR3aa: CAWYRDRGSGDTQYF
CDR3nt: TGTGCCTGGTACCGGGACAGGGGATCCGGAGATACGCAGTATTTT
v_gene: TRBV30
abundance: NA
len: 15
j_gene: TRBJ2-3
d_gene: TRBD1

CDR3aa: CASSAGTGGRETQYF
CDR3nt: TGTGCCAGCAGCGCCGGGACAGGGGGTCGGGAGACCCAGTACTTC
v_gene: TRBV6-6
abundance: NA
len: 15
j_gene: TRBJ2-5
d_gene: TRBD1

CDR3aa: CASSLDYRSSYEQYF
CDR3nt: TGTGCCAGCAGTCTGGACTACCGGAGCTCCTACGAGCAGTACTTC
v_gene: TRBV27
abundance: NA
len: 15
j_gene: TRBJ2-7
d_gene: NA

CDR3aa: CASSKGQGGVETQYF
CDR3nt: TGTGCCAGCAGCAAGGGACAGGGTGGGGTCGAGACCCAGTACTTC
v_gene: TRBV7-9
abundance: once
len: 15
j_gene: TRBJ2-5
d_gene: TRBD1

CDR3aa: CASSLDHGNTIYF
CDR3nt: TGTGCCAGCAGCTTAGACCATGGAAACACCATATATTTT
v_gene: TRBV11-3
abundance: NA
len: 13
j_gene: TRBJ1-3
d_gene: NA

CDR3aa: CASNRETTEAFF
CDR3nt: TGTGCCAGCAACCGGGAGACCACTGAAGCTTTCTTT
v_gene: TRBV2
abundance: few
len: 12
j_gene: TRBJ1-1
d_gene: NA

CDR3aa: CASSQSGTGGKRDTIYF
CDR3nt: TGTGCCAGCAGTCAATCCGGGACAGGGGGAAAAAGAGACACCATATATTTT
v_gene: TRBV28
abundance: NA
len: 17
j_gene: TRBJ1-3
d_gene: TRBD1

CDR3aa: CASSPGQGQYF
CDR3nt: TGTGCCAGCTCACCAGGACAGGGGCAGTACTTC
v_gene: TRBV18
abundance: NA
len: 11
j_gene: TRBJ2-4
d_gene: TRBD1

CDR3aa: CASSLRQTGLEQYF
CDR3nt: TGTGCCAGCAGCTTAAGGCAGACGGGACTCGAGCAGTACTTC
v_gene: TRBV11-2
abundance: NA
len: 14
j_gene: TRBJ2-7
d_gene: NA

CDR3aa: CASSVEGQGLDNSPLHF
CDR3nt: TGTGCCAGCAGCGTAGAAGGACAGGGCTTGGATAATTCACCCCTCCACTTT
v_gene: TRBV9
abundance: once
len: 17
j_gene: TRBJ1-6
d_gene: TRBD1

CDR3aa: CASTPAAGASRIAPLHF
CDR3nt: TGTGCCAGTACCCCTGCGGCAGGGGCGTCGCGAATTGCACCCCTCCACTTT
v_gene: TRBV19
abundance: NA
len: 17
j_gene: TRBJ1-6
d_gene: NA

CDR3aa: CASSPQGQGGNTIYF
CDR3nt: TGTGCCAGCAGCCCGCAGGGGCAGGGAGGAAACACCATATATTTT
v_gene: TRBV5-4
abundance: NA
len: 15
j_gene: TRBJ1-3
d_gene: NA

CDR3aa: CASSQATGSYGYTF
CDR3nt: TGCGCCAGCAGCCAGGCAACAGGGAGCTATGGCTACACCTTC
v_gene: TRBV4-1
abundance: NA
len: 14
j_gene: TRBJ1-2
d_gene: NA

CDR3aa: CASSLDRAGYEQYF
CDR3nt: TGTGCCAGCAGCCTTGACAGGGCTGGCTACGAGCAGTACTTC
v_gene: TRBV5-6
abundance: NA
len: 14
j_gene: TRBJ2-7
d_gene: TRBD1

CDR3aa: CASRALSYEQYF
CDR3nt: TGTGCCAGCAGGGCCCTCTCCTACGAGCAGTACTTC
v_gene: TRBV7-2
abundance: NA
len: 12
j_gene: TRBJ2-7
d_gene: NA

CDR3aa: CASSRDTEREAFF
CDR3nt: TGTGCCAGCAGTCGGGACACGGAGAGAGAAGCTTTCTTT
v_gene: TRBV6-5
abundance: once
len: 13
j_gene: TRBJ1-1
d_gene: NA

CDR3aa: CASSLQASGDYNEQFF
CDR3nt: TGTGCCAGCTCACTGCAGGCTAGCGGGGATTACAATGAGCAGTTCTTC
v_gene: TRBV18
abundance: NA
len: 16
j_gene: TRBJ2-1
d_gene: TRBD2

CDR3aa: CASSLGGDTQYF
CDR3nt: TGTGCCAGCAGCTTAGGAGGAGATACGCAGTATTTT
v_gene: TRBV11-2
abundance: NA
len: 12
j_gene: TRBJ2-3
d_gene: NA

CDR3aa: CASSVTSGDEQFF
CDR3nt: TGTGCCAGCAGTGTTACTAGCGGGGATGAGCAGTTCTTC
v_gene: TRBV28
abundance: once
len: 13
j_gene: TRBJ2-1
d_gene: TRBD2

CDR3aa: CSETSGGQAYNEQFF
CDR3nt: TGCAGCGAAACTAGCGGGGGCCAAGCCTACAATGAGCAGTTCTTC
v_gene: TRBV29-1
abundance: NA
len: 15
j_gene: TRBJ2-1
d_gene: TRBD2

CDR3aa: CASSSTGASNQPQHF
CDR3nt: TGTGCCAGCAGTTCCACAGGGGCCAGCAATCAGCCCCAGCATTTT
v_gene: TRBV6-5
abundance: few
len: 15
j_gene: TRBJ1-5
d_gene: TRBD1

CDR3aa: CASSQEQNDQPQHF
CDR3nt: TGCGCCAGCAGCCAAGAACAGAACGATCAGCCCCAGCATTTT
v_gene: TRBV4-3
abundance: NA
len: 14
j_gene: TRBJ1-5
d_gene: NA

CDR3aa: CASSPGLTGGYYGYTF
CDR3nt: TGCGCCAGCAGCCCCGGGCTGACAGGGGGTTACTATGGCTACACCTTC
v_gene: TRBV5-1
abundance: NA
len: 16
j_gene: TRBJ1-2
d_gene: TRBD1

CDR3aa: CASIVRGPPNYGYTF
CDR3nt: TGTGCCAGCATCGTAAGGGGGCCGCCCAACTATGGCTACACCTTC
v_gene: TRBV28
abundance: NA
len: 15
j_gene: TRBJ1-2
d_gene: TRBD1